This T cell receptor (beta chain) derives from a study of identical twins. Study results and limitations: There were fewer insertions in abundant cord blood beta clonotypes, but memory repertoires showed no such pattern. Low generation probability was overrepresented in out-of-frame alpha sequences shared by twins.

With regard to this clonotype: The antigen is not known.

This CDR3 region has 14 residues. The V gene's germline CDR1 is SQVTM and CDR2 ANQGSEA. The V end lost 0 bases, the J end lost 1 base, and 9 bases lay between the germline ends. MiXCR, applied by TCRdb to the 5' RACE reads, yields one record per CDR3 protein. Among around 1.7 million distinct CDR3 sequences listed, about 32% were seen once. Sequenced material: cord blood. The chain has TRBV29-1 and TRBJ1-1, with D possibly matching TRBD1 (5 bases). This clonotype originated in a newborn girl in good health. CDR3 nucleotide sequence: TGCAGCGTTGAAGACAGGGTAGGGAACACTGAAGCTTTCTTT. It specifies CSVEDRVGNTEAFF.